This T cell receptor beta chain came from a study of lymphopenia after photon versus proton radiotherapy. A note on this clone: What it binds is unknown.

General study results and limits: Under photons, naive T cells and diversity fell while effector/memory populations rose. Better survival with proton therapy was suggested as possible, not demonstrated.

V was shortened by 7 bases and J by 6 bases, with 18 bases between the two germline ends. The CDR3 totals 14 residues. The germline V gene has CDR1 MNHEY and CDR2 SVGAGI. Assay used: immunoSEQ multiplex PCR; TCRdb lists only in-frame clones, some missing. The table records about 50,000 clones, roughly 90% of them present only once. The rearrangement joins TRBV6-5 to TRBJ1-1, with unresolved D. Sequencing was performed on peripheral blood, taken from a patient treated with photon-based radiotherapy. The TCR originated in a woman aged 40 to 49 with cholangiocarcinoma. The CDR3 bases are TGTGCCAGCAAAATGGACGGCTGGAAGGCTGAAGCTTTCTTT. Its protein product is CASKMDGWKAEAFF.